Detailed here is one T cell receptor (beta chain). This sample stems from a study of blood T cell repertoires in COVID-19. Assay used: immunoSEQ multiplex PCR; TCRdb lists only in-frame clones, some missing. Among around 130,000 clones, roughly nine tenths were seen once, and the ten largest hold around 3.6%. Germline V CDR1 and CDR2: MGHRA, YSYEKL. Deletions cut 1 base from V and 8 bases from J, with 6 bases between. The CDR3 contains 12 residues. The sample taken for sequencing was peripheral blood. The clonotype comes from a man aged 50 to 60 with active COVID-19. The chain couples TRBV4-1 to TRBJ1-3; D gene unclear. CDR3 residues: CASSQASDTIYF. As DNA, the CDR3 is TGCGCCAGCAGCCAAGCGTCGGACACCATATATTTT.